This T cell receptor (beta chain) was identified in a study of cytomegalovirus exposure and HLA in healthy donors. The V gene's germline CDR1 is LGHNA and CDR2 YSLEER. The CDR3 has 16 amino acids. Trimming took off 4 bases at V and 8 bases at J, with 18 bases between the two ends. Researchers ran the PCR with 60 Vbeta and 13 Jbeta primers. Produced via immunoSEQ multiplex PCR; TCRdb's table is partial and in-frame only. Of fewer than 200,000 clones listed, around 81% were seen once; the top ten hold roughly 4.9%. The TCR originated in a woman aged 18-29 years in good health and CMV-seropositive. Sequenced: PBMCs. V and J are TRBV4-3 and TRBJ1-6; D remains ambiguous. The CDR3 reads CASSLWEGRRDSPLHF. The CDR3 DNA is TGCGCCAGCAGCCTGTGGGAGGGTCGGCGGGATTCACCCCTCCACTTT.